This TCR beta chain was documented in a study of CD8 T cells in Susac syndrome (dated by TCRdb to between 2018 and 2021). The study in broad terms: The study used repertoire sequencing to test whether antigen drove CD8+ T cell activation and differentiation in Susac syndrome. The clonality of the CD8+ T cell repertoire was compared across about 12 healthy donors, about 14 Susac syndrome patients and around 16 multiple sclerosis patients. Overall results and qualifications from the work: The number of individuals in the TCR sequencing and HLA analysis was acknowledged as relatively small.

Including cysteine and phenylalanine, the CDR3 has 16 amino acids. The CDR3 DNA has 48 bases and is translated from base 1. CDR1 and CDR2 are read off the germline V gene as SNHLY and FYNNEI. V gives up 2 bases and J gives up 0 bases, and the segment between their germline ends measures 14 bases. Peripheral blood CD8+ and CD4+ T cells from healthy donors, Susac syndrome patients and multiple sclerosis patients were profiled by high-throughput TCR beta sequencing. Multiple sclerosis controls were treatment-naive patients with stable or active relapsing-remitting disease fulfilling revised McDonald criteria. Bulk CD8+ and CD4+ T cells were purified magnetically by negative isolation, whereas CD8+ TEMRA cells were enriched by FACS. Blood was drawn into EDTA tubes, processed within 24 hours, and PBMCs were isolated by density gradient centrifugation. PBMCs destined for TCR sequencing were cryopreserved in liquid nitrogen and later thawed in a 37 °C water bath. Purity of sorted or isolated CD4+, CD8+ and CD8+ TEMRA cells was at least 90%.

As for this clonotype: It has no known antigen specificity. Base-call qualities are not available, and no considerably larger clone is one nucleotide away.

RNA was extracted with the RNeasy kit and roughly 0.45 to 1 ug was reverse transcribed using random hexamers. The immunoSEQ multiplex PCR assay, covering 54 Vbeta and 13 Jbeta segments, was used to amplify TCR beta CDR3 regions. PCR amplification bias was corrected by using a synthetic template baseline for primer optimization and computational correction. Under the source paper's analysis protocol: Reads were annotated to V, D and J genes per IMGT and analyzed with immunoSEQ Analyzer, keeping only productive sequences. Clonality was computed as one minus Shannon entropy normalized by log2 of the number of productive unique sequences. Public and private clones were assessed among the 100 most prevalent clones of each patient and control. Clones were defined as Susac-specific if absent from the healthy and MS cohorts, from under 1,200 published viral clones and from other ImmuneACCESS disease sequences. TCRdb itself trimmed the public reads at Q25 with fastp, ran MiXCR and retained productive beta chains. For every CDR3 protein sequence, its rows merge into one entry that carries the most common genes and DNA. The V and J calls and clone size are TCRdb's, not the authors'. The sample table contains about 430,000 distinct CDR3 sequences; only one count was recorded for more than 80% of them. 0.09% to 0.15% of the sample is held by the ten biggest clonotypes.

The clonotype originates from a human donor with multiple sclerosis. The chain couples TRBV2 to TRBJ2-7; the D gene cannot be resolved beyond TRBD1 or TRBD2, each matching 5 bases. The sample was CD8+ T cells from PBMCs. The DNA is as follows: TGTGCCAGCAGTGAATATGGGACGGTGAGCTCCTACGAGCAGTACTTC. Translation gives CASSEYGTVSSYEQYF.